This T cell receptor delta chain originates from a study of gamma-delta chains in newborns, infants, children. Background on the study: Polyclonal expansion of innate γδ T cells after birth follows microbial exposure.

This clone turned up a few times. The junction shows a germline mismatch at one end, possibly a read error. The CDR3 sequence is 20 residues long. CDR1 is TSWWSYY and CDR2 is QGS in the germline V gene. TCRdb reanalysed the reads with CATT. The sample holds about 11,000 delta-chain clones, approximately 9.5% seen once. This chain connects TRDV1 to TRDJ1, with 11 bases fitting TRDD3. The receptor's source is a child who was a newborn, infant or young child, either healthy, febrile or measles-vaccinated (not recorded which). Sequencing was carried out using blood. Here the CDR3 reads CALGESIYWGIRPNTDKPIF. The CDR3 DNA is TGTGCTCTTGGGGAATCGATCTACTGGGGGATAAGGCCCAACACCGATAAACCCATCTTT.